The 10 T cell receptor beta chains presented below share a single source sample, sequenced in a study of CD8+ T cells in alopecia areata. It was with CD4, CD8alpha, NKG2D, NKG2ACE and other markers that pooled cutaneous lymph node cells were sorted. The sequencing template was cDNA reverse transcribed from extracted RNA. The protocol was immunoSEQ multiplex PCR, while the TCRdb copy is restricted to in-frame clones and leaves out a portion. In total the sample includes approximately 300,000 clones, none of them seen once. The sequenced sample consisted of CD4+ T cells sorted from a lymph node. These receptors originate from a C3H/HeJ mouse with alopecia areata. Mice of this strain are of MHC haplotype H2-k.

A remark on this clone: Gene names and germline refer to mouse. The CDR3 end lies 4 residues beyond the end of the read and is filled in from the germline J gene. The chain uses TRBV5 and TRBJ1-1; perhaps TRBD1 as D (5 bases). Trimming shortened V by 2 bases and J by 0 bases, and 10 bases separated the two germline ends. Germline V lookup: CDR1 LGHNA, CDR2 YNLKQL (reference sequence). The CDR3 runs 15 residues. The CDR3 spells CASSQRTNANTEVFF. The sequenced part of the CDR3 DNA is TGTGCCAGCAGCCAAAGGACAAATGCAAACACA.

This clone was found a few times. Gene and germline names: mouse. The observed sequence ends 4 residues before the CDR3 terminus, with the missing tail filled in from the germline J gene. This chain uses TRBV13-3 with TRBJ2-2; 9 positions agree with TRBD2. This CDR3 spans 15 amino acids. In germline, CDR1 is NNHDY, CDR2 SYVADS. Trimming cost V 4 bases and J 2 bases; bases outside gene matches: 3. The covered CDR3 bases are TGTGCCAGCAGTCCACTGGGGGGTAACACCGGG. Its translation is CASSPLGGNTG. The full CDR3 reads CASSPLGGNTGQLYF. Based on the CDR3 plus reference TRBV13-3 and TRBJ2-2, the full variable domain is EAAVTQSPRSKVAVTGGKVTLSCHQTNNHDYMYWYRQDTGHGLRLIHYSYVADSTEKGDIPDGYKASRPSQENFSLILELASLSQTAVYFCASSPLGGNTGQLYFGEGSKLTVL.

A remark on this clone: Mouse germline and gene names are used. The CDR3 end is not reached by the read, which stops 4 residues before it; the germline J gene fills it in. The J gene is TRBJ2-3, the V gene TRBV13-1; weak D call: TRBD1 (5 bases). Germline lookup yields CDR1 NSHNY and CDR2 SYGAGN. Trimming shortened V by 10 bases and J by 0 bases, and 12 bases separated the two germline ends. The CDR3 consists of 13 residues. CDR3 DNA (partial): TGTGCCGGAGCGGACATTAGTGCAGAA. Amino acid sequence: CAGADISAE. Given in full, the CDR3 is CAGADISAETLYF.

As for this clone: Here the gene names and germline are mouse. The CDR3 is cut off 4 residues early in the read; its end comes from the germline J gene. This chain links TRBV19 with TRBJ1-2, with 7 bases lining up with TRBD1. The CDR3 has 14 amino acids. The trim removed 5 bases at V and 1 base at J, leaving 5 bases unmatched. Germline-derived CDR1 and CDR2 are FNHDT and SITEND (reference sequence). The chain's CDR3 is CASRSGQQNSDYTF. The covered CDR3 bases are TGTGCCAGCAGGTCGGGACAGCAAAACTCC.

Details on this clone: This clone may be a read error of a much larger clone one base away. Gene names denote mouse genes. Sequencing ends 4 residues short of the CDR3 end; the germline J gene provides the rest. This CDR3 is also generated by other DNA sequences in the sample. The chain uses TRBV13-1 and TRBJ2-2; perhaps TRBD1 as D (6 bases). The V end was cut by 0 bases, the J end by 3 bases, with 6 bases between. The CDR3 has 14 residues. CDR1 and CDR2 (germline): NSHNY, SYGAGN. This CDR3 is CASSDAGDTGQLYF. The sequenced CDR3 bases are TGTGCCAGCAGTGATGCAGGGGACACCGGG.

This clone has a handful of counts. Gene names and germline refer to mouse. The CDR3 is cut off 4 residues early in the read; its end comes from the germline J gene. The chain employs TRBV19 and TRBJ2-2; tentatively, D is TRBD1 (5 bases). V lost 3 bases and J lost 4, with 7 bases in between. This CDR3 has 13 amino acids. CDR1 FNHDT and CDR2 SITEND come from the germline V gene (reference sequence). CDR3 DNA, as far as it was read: TGTGCCAGCAGTACAGGGAGCACCGGG. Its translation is CASSTGSTG. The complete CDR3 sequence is CASSTGSTGQLYF. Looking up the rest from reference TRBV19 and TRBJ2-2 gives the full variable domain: GGIITQTPKFLIGQEGQKLTLKCQQNFNHDTMYWYRQDSGKGLRLIYYSITENDLQKGDLSEGYDASREKKSSFSLTVTSAQKNEMAVFLCASSTGSTGQLYFGEGSKLTVL.

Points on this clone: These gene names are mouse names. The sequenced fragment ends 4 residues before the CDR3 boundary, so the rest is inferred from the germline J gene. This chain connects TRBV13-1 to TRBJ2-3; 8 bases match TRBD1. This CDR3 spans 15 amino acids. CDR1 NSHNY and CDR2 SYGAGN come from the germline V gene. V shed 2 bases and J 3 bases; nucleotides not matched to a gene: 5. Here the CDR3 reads CASSDRRDRAETLYF. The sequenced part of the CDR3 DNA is TGTGCCAGCAGTGACCGCCGGGACAGGGCAGAA.

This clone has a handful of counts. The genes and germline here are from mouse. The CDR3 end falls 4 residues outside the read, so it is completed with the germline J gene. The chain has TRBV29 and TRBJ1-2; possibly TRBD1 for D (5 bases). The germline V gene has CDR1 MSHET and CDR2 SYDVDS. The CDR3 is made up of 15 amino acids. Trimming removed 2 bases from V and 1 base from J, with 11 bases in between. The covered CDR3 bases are TGTGCTAGCAGTTTAGGAGGGGATGGAAACTCC. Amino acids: CASSLGGDGNS. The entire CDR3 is CASSLGGDGNSDYTF.

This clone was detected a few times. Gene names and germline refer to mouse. CDR3 sequence reads: CTCSAVQGRDTQYF. Incomplete CDR3 DNA: TGCACCTGCAGTGCAGTCCAGGGAAGAGAC. V usage is TRBV1 and J usage is TRBJ2-5; D perhaps matches TRBD1 (5 bases). Sequencing ends 4 residues short of the CDR3 end; the germline J gene provides the rest. Germline V gene lookup returns CDR1 NSQYPW and CDR2 LRSPGD (reference sequence). CDR3 length: 14 amino acids. The full variable domain, completed using reference TRBV1 and TRBJ2-5, is VTLLEQNPRWRLVPRGQAVNLRCILKNSQYPWMSWYQQDLQKQLQWLFTLRSPGDKEVKSLPGADYLATRVTDTELRLQVANMSQGRTLYCTCSAVQGRDTQYFGPGTRLLVL.

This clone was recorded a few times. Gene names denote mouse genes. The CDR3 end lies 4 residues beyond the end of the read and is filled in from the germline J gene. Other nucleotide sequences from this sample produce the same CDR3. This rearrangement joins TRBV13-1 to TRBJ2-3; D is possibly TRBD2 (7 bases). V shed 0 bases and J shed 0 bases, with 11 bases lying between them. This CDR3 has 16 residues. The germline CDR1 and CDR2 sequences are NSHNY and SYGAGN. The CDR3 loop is CASSDVGGVSAETLYF. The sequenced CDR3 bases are TGTGCCAGCAGTGATGTAGGGGGGGTGAGTGCAGAA.